A selection of T cell receptor beta chains follows, all from one sample in a study of T cell changes during pregnancy in multiple sclerosis. Sequenced by immunoSEQ multiplex PCR; TCRdb stores in-frame clones only, minus some. The repertoire holds about 28,000 clones, with approximately 89% as singletons. This specimen consisted of CD4+ T cells from peripheral blood mononuclear cells, obtained in the second trimester of pregnancy. Receptors originate from a female donor with multiple sclerosis, enrolled in a pregnancy study. CDR3s leave out the opening cysteine and the closing phenylalanine or tryptophan.

V gene: TRBV6-6
CDR3 protein: ASSYSISGPSPLH

V gene: TRBV9
CDR3 protein: ASSPTSSNTEAF

V gene: TRBV7-2
CDR3 protein: ASSLDRAGTEAF

V gene: TRBV9
CDR3 protein: ASSVVLAVNTGELF

V gene: TRBV7-6
CDR3 protein: ASSLGGGRETQY

V gene: TRBV2
CDR3 protein: ASSASRDSYEQY

V gene: TRBV14
CDR3 protein: ASRTQGTPEAF

V gene: TRBV5-4
CDR3 protein: ASSLDQPGEQY

V gene: TRBV9
CDR3 protein: ASSVSGGSTEAF

V gene: TRBV6-5
CDR3 protein: ASSQSTAYEQY

V gene: TRBV15
CDR3 protein: ATSGEQNSYEQY

V gene: TRBV19
CDR3 protein: ASSRDSLVVPYGYT

V gene: TRBV7-3
CDR3 protein: ASSSPSGVQY

V gene: TRBV29-1
CDR3 protein: SVVPATGGERAF

V gene: TRBV2
CDR3 protein: ASRTTGSNYGYT

V gene: TRBV5-6
CDR3 protein: ASSFRDRGPEAF

V gene: TRBV2
CDR3 protein: ASTRESSGGGYT

V gene: TRBV23-1
CDR3 protein: ASSRDRGRRDEQY

V gene: TRBV19
CDR3 protein: ASSQRGTGSAYEQY

V gene: TRBV27
CDR3 protein: ASRGHRNTGELF

V gene: TRBV2
CDR3 protein: ASSSHRDTYATLMNTEAF

V gene: TRBV2
CDR3 protein: ASSADREYGYT

V gene: TRBV7-3
CDR3 protein: ASSWTGQETQY

V gene: TRBV7-2
CDR3 protein: ASSGQGNQPQH

V gene: TRBV5-1
CDR3 protein: ASRVGGAVGELF

V gene: TRBV5-5
CDR3 protein: ASSPSQTGYNSPLH

V gene: TRBV2
CDR3 protein: ASSAGRGGTEAF

V gene: TRBV20-1
CDR3 protein: SADRADTQY

V gene: TRBV2
CDR3 protein: ASSGQSREDTQY

V gene: TRBV19
CDR3 protein: ASSIQDRSSNQPQH

V gene: TRBV11-3
CDR3 protein: ASSLNSGEKLF

V gene: TRBV5-1
CDR3 protein: ASSLVGTAAGTLH

V gene: TRBV9
CDR3 protein: ASSLQQGAITDTQY

V gene: TRBV2
CDR3 protein: ASRWGTSHTQETQY

V gene: TRBV6-6
CDR3 protein: ASSGTGSANYGYT

V gene: TRBV5-8
CDR3 protein: ASSFPSLPNQGRN

V gene: TRBV9
CDR3 protein: ASSVGQGSPTATYEQY

V gene: TRBV25-1
CDR3 protein: ASSELGGQGANEQF

V gene: TRBV7-2
CDR3 protein: ASSPSSTRTGGRFEPQH

V gene: TRBV7-7
CDR3 protein: ASSLRTTGEETQY

V gene: TRBV19
CDR3 protein: ASTLLGRSKYAGYT

V gene: TRBV29-1
CDR3 protein: SVEDGLSGLAGTGELF

V gene: TRBV4-1
CDR3 protein: ASSQEVAGRAGEQF

V gene: TRBV28
CDR3 protein: ASSLSGTEAF

V gene: TRBV19
CDR3 protein: ASSPGGGGFAYYEQY

V gene: TRBV5-1
CDR3 protein: ASSLAPDRVHNEQF

V gene: TRBV7-3
CDR3 protein: ASSSAQGAEAF

V gene: TRBV5-1
CDR3 protein: ASRGSVSTDTQY

V gene: TRBV5-1
CDR3 protein: ASSLEGKWGETEAF

V gene: TRBV27
CDR3 protein: ASSLRGPEQF

V gene: TRBV6-6
CDR3 protein: ASSYSRDKLEAF

V gene: TRBV12-2
CDR3 protein: ASRLGQGAGAGELF

V gene: TRBV19
CDR3 protein: ASSIVGASPLH